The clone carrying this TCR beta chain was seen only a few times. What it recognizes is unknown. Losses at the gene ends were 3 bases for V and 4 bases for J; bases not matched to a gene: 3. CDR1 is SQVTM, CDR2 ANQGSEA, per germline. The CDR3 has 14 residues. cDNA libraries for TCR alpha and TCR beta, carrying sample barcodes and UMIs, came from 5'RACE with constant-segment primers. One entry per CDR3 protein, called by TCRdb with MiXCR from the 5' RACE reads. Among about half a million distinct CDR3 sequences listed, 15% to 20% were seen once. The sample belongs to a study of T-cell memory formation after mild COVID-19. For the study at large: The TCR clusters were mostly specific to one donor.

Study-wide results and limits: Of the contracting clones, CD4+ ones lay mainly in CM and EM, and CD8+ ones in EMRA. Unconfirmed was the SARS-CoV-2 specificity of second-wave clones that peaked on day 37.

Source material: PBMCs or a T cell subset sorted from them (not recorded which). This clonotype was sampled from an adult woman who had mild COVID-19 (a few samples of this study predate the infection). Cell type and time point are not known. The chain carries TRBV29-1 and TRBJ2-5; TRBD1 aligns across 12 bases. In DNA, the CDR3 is TGCAGCGTTGACGGGACAGGGGGCAGAGAGACCCAGTACTTC. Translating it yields CSVDGTGGRETQYF.